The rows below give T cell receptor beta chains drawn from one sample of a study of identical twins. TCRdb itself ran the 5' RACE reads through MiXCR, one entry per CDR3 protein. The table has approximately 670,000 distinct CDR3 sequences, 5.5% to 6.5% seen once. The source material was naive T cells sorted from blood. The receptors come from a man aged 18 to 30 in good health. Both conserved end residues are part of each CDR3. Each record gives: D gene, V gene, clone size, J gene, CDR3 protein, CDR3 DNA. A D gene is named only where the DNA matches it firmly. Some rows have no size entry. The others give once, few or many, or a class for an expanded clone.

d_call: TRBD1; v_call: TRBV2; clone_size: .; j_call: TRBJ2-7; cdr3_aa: CAGGDRAYEQYF; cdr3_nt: TGTGCTGGTGGGGACAGAGCCTACGAGCAGTACTTC
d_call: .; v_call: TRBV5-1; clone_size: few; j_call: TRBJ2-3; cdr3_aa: CASSFLDSTDTQYF; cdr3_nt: TGCGCCAGCAGCTTCCTCGACAGCACAGATACGCAGTATTTT
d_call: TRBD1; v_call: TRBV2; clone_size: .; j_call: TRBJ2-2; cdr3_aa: CASSRDRGSRELFF; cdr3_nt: TGTGCCAGCAGTCGGGACAGGGGTTCCAGGGAGCTGTTTTTT
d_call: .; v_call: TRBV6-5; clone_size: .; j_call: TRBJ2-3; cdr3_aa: CATTEGTQYF; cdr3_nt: TGTGCCACCACGGAGGGTACGCAGTATTTT
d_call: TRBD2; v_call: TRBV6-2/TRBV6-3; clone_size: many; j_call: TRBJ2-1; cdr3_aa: CASSYTGLAGDTYNEQFF; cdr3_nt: TGTGCCAGCAGTTACACCGGACTAGCGGGAGACACCTACAATGAGCAGTTCTTC
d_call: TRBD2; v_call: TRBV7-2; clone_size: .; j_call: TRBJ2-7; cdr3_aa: CASSYSGRGYEQYF; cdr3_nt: TGTGCCAGCAGCTATAGCGGGAGGGGATACGAGCAGTACTTC
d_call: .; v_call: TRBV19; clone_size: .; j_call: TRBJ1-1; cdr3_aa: CASSLGTSWRRAEAFF; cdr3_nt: TGTGCCAGTAGTCTCGGGACATCCTGGCGAAGGGCTGAAGCTTTCTTT
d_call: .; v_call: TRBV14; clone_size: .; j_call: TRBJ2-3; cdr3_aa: CASSQDAGLGTDTQYF; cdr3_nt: TGTGCCAGCAGCCAAGATGCGGGGCTAGGCACAGATACGCAGTATTTT
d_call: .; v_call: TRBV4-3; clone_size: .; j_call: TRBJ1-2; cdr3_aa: CASSQDLGGDYGYTF; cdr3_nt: TGCGCCAGCAGCCAAGATCTTGGAGGGGACTATGGCTACACCTTC
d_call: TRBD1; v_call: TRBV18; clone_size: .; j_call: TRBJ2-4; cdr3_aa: CASSPGTVAKNIQYF; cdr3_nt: TGTGCCAGCTCTCCGGGGACAGTAGCCAAAAACATTCAGTACTTC
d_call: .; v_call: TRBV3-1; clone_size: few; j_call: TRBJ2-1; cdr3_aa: CASSPGLGQLINEQFF; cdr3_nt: TGTGCCAGCAGCCCCGGCCTAGGGCAGCTGATCAATGAGCAGTTCTTC
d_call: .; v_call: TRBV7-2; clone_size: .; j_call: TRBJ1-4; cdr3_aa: CASAIGTNEKLFF; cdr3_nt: TGTGCCAGCGCTATAGGAACTAATGAAAAACTGTTTTTT
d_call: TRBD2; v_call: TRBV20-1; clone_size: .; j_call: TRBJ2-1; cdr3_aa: CSGLAGASDEQFF; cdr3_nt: TGCAGTGGTTTGGCGGGAGCTAGTGATGAGCAGTTCTTC
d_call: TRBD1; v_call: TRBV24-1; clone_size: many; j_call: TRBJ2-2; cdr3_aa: CATRGTVNTGELFF; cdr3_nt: TGTGCCACCAGGGGGACAGTGAACACCGGGGAGCTGTTTTTT
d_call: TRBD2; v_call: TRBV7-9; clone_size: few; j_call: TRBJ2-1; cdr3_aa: CASSRQTSGRDEQFF; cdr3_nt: TGTGCCAGCAGCCGACAAACTAGCGGGAGGGATGAGCAGTTCTTC
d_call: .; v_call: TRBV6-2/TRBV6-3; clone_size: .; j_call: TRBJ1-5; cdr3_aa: CASRKGNSNQPQHF; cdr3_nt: TGTGCCAGCAGAAAAGGGAATAGCAATCAGCCCCAGCATTTT
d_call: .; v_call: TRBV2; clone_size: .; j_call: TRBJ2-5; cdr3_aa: CASSNSETGGETQYF; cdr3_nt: TGTGCCAGCAGTAATTCGGAAACTGGTGGGGAGACCCAGTACTTC
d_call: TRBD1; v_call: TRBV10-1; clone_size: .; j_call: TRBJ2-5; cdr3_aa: CASSETGEISETQYF; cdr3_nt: TGCGCCAGCAGTGAGACAGGGGAGATTTCAGAGACCCAGTACTTC
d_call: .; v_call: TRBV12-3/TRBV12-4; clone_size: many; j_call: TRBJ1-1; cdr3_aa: CAILAQQNTEAFF; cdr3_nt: TGTGCCATCTTGGCGCAGCAGAACACTGAAGCTTTCTTT
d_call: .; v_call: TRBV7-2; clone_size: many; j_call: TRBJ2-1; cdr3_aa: CASSLALPEQFF; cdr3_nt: TGTGCCAGCAGCTTAGCGCTACCTGAGCAGTTCTTC
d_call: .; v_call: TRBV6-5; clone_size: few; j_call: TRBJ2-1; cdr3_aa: CASSYSSRVFRNEQFF; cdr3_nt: TGTGCCAGCAGTTACTCGTCCCGGGTTTTTAGGAATGAGCAGTTCTTC
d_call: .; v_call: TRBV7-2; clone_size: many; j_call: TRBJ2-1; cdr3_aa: CASSLVESNEQFF; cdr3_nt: TGTGCCAGCAGCTTAGTAGAGTCTAATGAGCAGTTCTTC
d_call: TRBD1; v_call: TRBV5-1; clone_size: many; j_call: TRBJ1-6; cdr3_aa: CASSSQQLTGTSPLHF; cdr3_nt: TGCGCCAGCAGCTCACAGCAATTGACAGGGACTTCACCCCTCCACTTT
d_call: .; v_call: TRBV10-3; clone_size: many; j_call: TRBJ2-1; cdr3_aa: CAISESTGLGYNEQFF; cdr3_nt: TGTGCCATCAGTGAGTCTACGGGACTGGGATACAATGAGCAGTTCTTC
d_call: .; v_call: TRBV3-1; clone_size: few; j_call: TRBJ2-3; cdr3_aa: CASSHPTQGSSSTDTQYF; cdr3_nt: TGTGCCAGCAGCCATCCGACTCAGGGGTCTTCTAGCACAGATACGCAGTATTTT
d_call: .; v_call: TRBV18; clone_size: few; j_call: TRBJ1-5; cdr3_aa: CASSQGVMQPQHF; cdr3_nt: TGTGCCAGCTCACAGGGGGTGATGCAGCCCCAGCATTTT
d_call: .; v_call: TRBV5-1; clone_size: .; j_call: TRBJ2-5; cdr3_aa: CASSLESGGPGETQYF; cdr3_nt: TGCGCCAGCAGCTTGGAGTCCGGAGGGCCAGGGGAGACCCAGTACTTC
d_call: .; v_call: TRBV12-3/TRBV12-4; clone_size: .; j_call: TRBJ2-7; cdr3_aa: CASSLRGTSREQYF; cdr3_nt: TGTGCCAGCAGCCTTCGCGGGACTTCAAGAGAGCAGTACTTC
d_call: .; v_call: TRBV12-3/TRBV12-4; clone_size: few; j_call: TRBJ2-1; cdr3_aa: CASSLNGGVSYNEQFF; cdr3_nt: TGTGCCAGCAGTTTAAATGGAGGGGTTTCCTACAATGAGCAGTTCTTC
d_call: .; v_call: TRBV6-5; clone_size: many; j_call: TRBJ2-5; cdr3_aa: CASSNPGQTQYF; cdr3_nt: TGTGCCAGCAGCAATCCCGGACAGACCCAGTACTTC
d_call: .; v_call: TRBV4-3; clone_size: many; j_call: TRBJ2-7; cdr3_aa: CASSPVSGYEQYF; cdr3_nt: TGCGCCAGCAGCCCCGTCTCCGGGTACGAGCAGTACTTC
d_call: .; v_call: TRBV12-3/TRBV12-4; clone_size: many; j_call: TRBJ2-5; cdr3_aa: CASSLTRTEETQYF; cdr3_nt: TGTGCCAGCAGTTTAACCCGGACAGAAGAGACCCAGTACTTC
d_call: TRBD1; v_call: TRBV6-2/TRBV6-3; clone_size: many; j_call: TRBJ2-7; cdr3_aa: CASNPRQGAREQYF; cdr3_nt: TGTGCCAGCAACCCCCGACAGGGGGCAAGGGAGCAGTACTTC
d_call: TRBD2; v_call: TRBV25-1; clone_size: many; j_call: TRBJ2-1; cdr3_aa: CASSVAGAYNEQFF; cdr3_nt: TGTGCCAGCAGTGTTGCGGGAGCCTACAATGAGCAGTTCTTC
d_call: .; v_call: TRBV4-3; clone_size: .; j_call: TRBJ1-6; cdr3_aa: CASSRRVRDTDNSPLHF; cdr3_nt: TGCGCCAGCAGCCGAAGAGTCCGGGATACAGATAATTCACCCCTCCACTTT
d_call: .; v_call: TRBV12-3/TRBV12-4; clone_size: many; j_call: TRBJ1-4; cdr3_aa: CASSSLGPSEKLFF; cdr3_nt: TGTGCCAGCAGTTCTTTAGGGCCTAGTGAAAAACTGTTTTTT
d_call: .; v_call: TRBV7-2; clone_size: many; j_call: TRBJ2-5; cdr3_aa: CASSLRGPPKETQYF; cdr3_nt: TGTGCCAGCAGCTTAAGGGGACCGCCCAAAGAGACCCAGTACTTC
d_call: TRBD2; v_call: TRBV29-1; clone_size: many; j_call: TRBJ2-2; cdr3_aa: CSVRAGGGTGELFF; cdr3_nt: TGCAGCGTTAGAGCGGGAGGAGGTACCGGGGAGCTGTTTTTT
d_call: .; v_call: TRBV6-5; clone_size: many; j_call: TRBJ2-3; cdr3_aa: CASSFSVASTDTQYF; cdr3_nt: TGTGCCAGCAGTTTTTCAGTAGCTAGCACAGATACGCAGTATTTT